This T cell receptor (beta chain) came from a study of T cells after yellow fever vaccination. Across the study: The SMART-Seq v4 Ultra Low Input method served to prepare the low-cell-number fractions. Findings and caveats of the study: A large majority of primary-vaccination clones showed up again after the booster (around 96% CD4, approximately 90% CD8). Researchers report a weaker secondary response that nonetheless peaked faster, day 5 versus 15.

This clonotype was seen more than once but under ten times. Its target is not known. The ends lost 5 bases at V and 4 bases at J; junction bases unmatched: 3. The CDR3 runs to 12 residues. Per the germline V gene, CDR1 is DFQATT and CDR2 is SNEGSKA (reference sequence). Each CDR3 protein gets one entry after TCRdb re-called the 5' RACE reads with MiXCR. The data contain hundreds of thousands of distinct CDR3 sequences, more than 3% of them seen just once; the ten biggest clones take up about a quarter. This clonotype was obtained from a man between 18 and 29 years old who received the YFV17D yellow fever vaccine. This specimen consisted of PBMCs, obtained on the day of the yellow fever booster vaccination. V is TRBV20-1 and J is TRBJ1-2; TRBD1 matches at 8 bases. CDR3 bases: TGCAGTGCTCGGACAGGGCTCTATGGCTACACCTTC. It codes for CSARTGLYGYTF.